Shown below are 3 T cell receptor beta chains from a single sample sequenced in a study of blood T cells in healthy people across ages. A J-beta primer mix and a sample-barcoded 5' primer were used in a second PCR of about 7 to 12 cycles. TCRdb re-analysed the 5' RACE reads in MiXCR, keeping a single row per CDR3 protein. This table holds around 1.1 million distinct CDR3 sequences, around two fifths found once. The sequencing sample was made of blood. These receptors all come from a man between 18 and 29 years old in good health.

This clonotype was picked up a small number of times. DNA for the CDR3: TGTGCCAGCAGTGAACTGGGACAGCAAGGCTACACCTTC. Translation gives CASSELGQQGYTF. The chain combines TRBV2 with TRBJ1-2; 7 bases agree with TRBD1. Germline V gene sequence: CDR1 SNHLY, CDR2 FYNNEI. CDR3 length: 13 amino acids. After removal of 2 bases from V and 8 bases from J, the junction contained 5 bases not matched to a gene.

The chain carries TRBV7-2 and TRBJ2-3; possibly TRBD2 for D (7 bases). Trimming pared 1 base from V and 3 bases from J, leaving 14 bases between. The V gene's germline CDR1 is SGHTA and CDR2 FQGNSA. The CDR3 totals 16 residues. CDR3 nucleotide sequence: TGTGCCAGCAGCTTAGTTGGCGGGGGCGGGACAGATACGCAGTATTTT. Encoded protein: CASSLVGGGGTDTQYF.

V is TRBV12-3 or TRBV12-4 and J is TRBJ2-7; D is uncertain. This CDR3 is 11 amino acids long. V shed 3 bases and J shed 6 bases, with 6 bases lying between them. The CDR3 spells CASSFALEQYF. The CDR3 DNA reads TGTGCCAGCAGTTTTGCCCTCGAGCAGTACTTC.